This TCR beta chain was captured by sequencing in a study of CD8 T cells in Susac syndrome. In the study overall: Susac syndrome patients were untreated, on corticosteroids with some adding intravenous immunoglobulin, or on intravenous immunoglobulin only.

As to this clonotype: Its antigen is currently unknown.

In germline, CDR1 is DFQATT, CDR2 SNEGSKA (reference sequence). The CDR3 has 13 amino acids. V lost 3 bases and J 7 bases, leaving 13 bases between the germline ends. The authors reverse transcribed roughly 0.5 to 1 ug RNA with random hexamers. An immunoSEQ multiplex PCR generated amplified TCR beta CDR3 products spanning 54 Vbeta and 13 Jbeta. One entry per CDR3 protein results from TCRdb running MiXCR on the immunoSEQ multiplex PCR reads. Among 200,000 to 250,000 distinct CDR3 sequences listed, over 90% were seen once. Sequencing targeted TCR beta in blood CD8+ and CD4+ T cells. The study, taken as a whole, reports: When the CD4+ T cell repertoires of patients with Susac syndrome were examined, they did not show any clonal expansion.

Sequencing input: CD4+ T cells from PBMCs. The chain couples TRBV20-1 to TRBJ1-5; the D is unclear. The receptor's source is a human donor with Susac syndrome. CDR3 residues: CSASYHRGQPQHF. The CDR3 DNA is TGCAGTGCTAGTTACCATAGAGGACAGCCCCAGCATTTT.